Below are 30 T cell receptor beta chains sequenced from a single sample in a study of type 1 regulatory T cells (dated by TCRdb to about 2021). Their antigen targets remain unknown. Sequencing was performed on an Illumina MiSeq. Using fastp at Q25 and MiXCR, TCRdb reprocessed the public reads and kept productive beta chains. A single entry per CDR3 protein holds the most common genes and DNA from its merged rows. The sample has about 14,000 distinct CDR3 sequences on record, around 13% of them singletons. The top ten clonotypes cover over 15% of the sample. Sample: cultured T cells, either the whole culture or a sorted T cell fraction (not recorded which). These receptor sequences come from a human donor in good health.

This clonotype was counted many times. The rearrangement uses TRBV30 and TRBJ2-5; tentatively, D is TRBD1 (6 bases). The CDR3 sequence is 12 residues long. V dropped 2 bases and J dropped 5 bases, with 9 bases sitting between them. Germline CDR1 and CDR2: GTSNPN and SVGIG (reference sequence). The DNA for the CDR3 is TGTGCCTGGAGTCCAGGGGACGAGACCCAGTACTTC. Translating gives CAWSPGDETQYF.

This clonotype was counted a few times. V and J are TRBV3-1 and TRBJ2-4, with 12 bases identical to TRBD2. This CDR3 region has 17 residues. V was pared by 4 bases and J by 0 bases, with 4 bases of the junction left unmatched. Germline V gene lookup returns CDR1 LGHDT and CDR2 YNNKEL (reference sequence). The CDR3 DNA follows: TGTGCCAGCAGCCGGACTAGCGGGATTCGAGCCAAAAACATTCAGTACTTC. Residues: CASSRTSGIRAKNIQYF.

This clonotype was seen a handful of times. This chain's CDR3 is CASSEGTRLQYF. The CDR3 DNA follows: TGTGCCAGCAGCGAAGGGACGAGGCTGCAGTATTTT. The chain couples TRBV11-2 to TRBJ2-3; either TRBD1 or TRBD2 may fit D (5 bases each). CDR3 size: 12 residues. Germline CDR1 and CDR2: SGHAT and FQNNGV. V was trimmed by 5 bases and J by 11 bases, leaving 14 bases between them.

This clonotype showed up just a few times. CDR3 amino acids: CASSSGGQANYEQYF. As DNA, the CDR3 is TGTGCCAGCAGCTCGGGGGGACAGGCAAACTACGAGCAGTACTTC. The chain uses TRBV9 and TRBJ2-7, with D possibly matching TRBD1 (8 bases). Germline assignment: CDR1 SGDLS and CDR2 YYNGEE. The CDR3 has 15 amino acids. Trimming took off 4 bases at V and 3 bases at J, with 17 bases between the two ends.

This clonotype was picked up many times. This sequence joins TRBV28 and TRBJ1-3; no clear D gene. The germline gives CDR1 MDHEN, CDR2 SYDVKM. V lost 3 bases, J lost 4 bases, and 10 bases lay in between. The CDR3 loop spans 14 amino acids. CDR3 in DNA: TGTGCCAGCAGTTTGCGGGTGAGAGGAAACACCATATATTTT. This encodes CASSLRVRGNTIYF.

This clonotype was picked up many times. The chain carries TRBV7-9 and TRBJ2-5; D perhaps matches TRBD1 (5 bases). Germline CDR1 SEHNR, CDR2 FQNEAQ (reference sequence). The CDR3 loop spans 17 amino acids. Trimming pared 1 base from V and 5 bases from J, leaving 20 bases between. The CDR3 DNA reads TGTGCCAGCAGCTTAGGTGGCAGGGTCCTCTTGGGTGAGACCCAGTACTTC. It is translated as CASSLGGRVLLGETQYF.

The J gene is TRBJ1-1, the V gene TRBV12-3 or TRBV12-4; 7 bases fit TRBD1. The CDR3 has 17 amino acids. J was trimmed by 2 bases and V by 6 bases; bases with no gene match: 15. The CDR3 loop is CASRQGQHRGINTEAFF. The CDR3 DNA follows: TGTGCCAGCAGACAAGGCCAACACAGGGGTATAAACACTGAAGCTTTCTTT.

This clonotype is termed medium-sized. The chain carries TRBV28 and TRBJ2-3; 8 bases match TRBD2. Germline lookup yields CDR1 MDHEN and CDR2 SYDVKM. Trimming cost V 5 bases and J 14 bases; bases outside gene matches: 12. The CDR3 has 13 residues. CDR3 protein: CASSDTNPGGWYF. CDR3 nucleotide sequence: TGTGCCAGCAGTGACACAAACCCGGGGGGGTGGTATTTT. Variable domain in full (rest from reference TRBV28 and TRBJ2-3): DVKVTQSSRYLVKRTGEKVFLECVQDMDHENMFWYRQDPGLGLRLIYFSYDVKMKEKGDIPEGYSVSREKKERFSLILESASTNQTSMYLCASSDTNPGGWYFGPGTRLTVL.

About this clonotype itself: A read error may be the cause here, since a much bigger clone is one base away. This sequence joins TRBV5-1 and TRBJ2-3; 7 bases line up with TRBD2. In germline, CDR1 is SGHRS, CDR2 YFSETQ. With V trimmed by 4 bases and J by 2 bases, 10 bases remained unmatched. The CDR3 runs 16 residues. CDR3 region: CASSQTPGTTTDTQYF. The CDR3 DNA reads TGCGCCAGCAGCCAAACCCCCGGGACTACCACAGATACGCAGTATTTT.

In its sample, this clonotype ranks as medium-sized. The V call is TRBV12-3 or TRBV12-4, the J call TRBJ2-5; 9 bases match TRBD2. Germline trimming cut 4 bases from V and 7 bases from J; bases unmatched to any gene: 7. The CDR3 spans 14 residues. CDR3 bases: TGTGCCAGCAGTTATAGCGGGAGTTTGGGGACCCAGTACTTC. Amino acids: CASSYSGSLGTQYF.

In its sample, this clonotype was seen many times. The V call is TRBV11-2, the J call TRBJ2-5; the D is unclear. CDR1 is SGHAT, CDR2 FQNNGV, per germline. This CDR3 is 14 amino acids long. Trimming took off 5 bases at V and 4 bases at J, with 14 bases between the two ends. CDR3 sequence: CASSPILMGETQYF. CDR3 nucleotides: TGTGCCAGCAGCCCCATTCTAATGGGAGAGACCCAGTACTTC.

There are a few counts of this clonotype. V usage is TRBV7-8 and J usage is TRBJ2-7, with 11 bases lining up with TRBD2. The CDR3 sequence is 16 residues long. The V and J ends lost 3 bases and 0 bases, in that order; junction bases with no gene match: 4. From germline, CDR1 is SGHVS and CDR2 FQNEAQ. The CDR3 DNA sequence: TGTGCCAGCAGCTTCGGACTAGCGGGCCACTCCTACGAGCAGTACTTC. Protein product: CASSFGLAGHSYEQYF. Full variable domain (missing parts from reference TRBV7-8 and TRBJ2-7): GAGVSQSPRYKVAKRGQDVALRCDPISGHVSLFWYQQALGQGPEFLTYFQNEAQLDKSGLPSDRFFAERPEGSVSTLKIQRTQQEDSAVYLCASSFGLAGHSYEQYFGPGTRLTVT.

V is TRBV7-9 and J is TRBJ2-5; TRBD2 is a possible D gene (5 bases). The germline gives CDR1 SEHNR, CDR2 FQNEAQ (reference sequence). CDR3 size: 16 residues. The ends were cut back, 2 bases at V and 2 bases at J, with 15 bases in the middle. CDR3 sequence (DNA): TGTGCCAGCAGCTTATGGCCCCGGGGAATTCAAGAGACCCAGTACTTC. As protein: CASSLWPRGIQETQYF.

Sample share makes this clonotype medium-sized. J is TRBJ2-6 and V is TRBV10-3, with TRBD1 identical over 9 bases. Germline V gene sequence: CDR1 ENHRY, CDR2 SYGVKD. The CDR3 extends over 16 amino acids. With 6 bases clipped from V and 2 bases from J, the junction kept 5 bases outside the gene matches. CDR3 nucleotides: TGTGCCATCAGACAGGGGGCAGGGACTGGGGCCAACGTCCTGACTTTC. Protein: CAIRQGAGTGANVLTF.

V usage is TRBV4-3 and J usage is TRBJ1-3; D gene uncertain. Germline V gives CDR1 LGHNA, CDR2 YSLEER. V shed 0 bases and J shed 0 bases, with 6 bases lying between them. The CDR3 is 15 residues long. The CDR3 protein is CASSQDLISGNTIYF. The CDR3 DNA follows: TGCGCCAGCAGCCAAGATCTGATCTCTGGAAACACCATATATTTT.

This clonotype qualifies as medium-sized. The chain joins TRBV6-5 to TRBJ2-6; no clear D gene. Trimming took 0 bases from V and 1 from J, leaving 7 bases between them. Germline values: CDR1 MNHEY, CDR2 SVGAGI. This CDR3 comprises 16 residues. The DNA for the CDR3 is TGTGCCAGCAGTTACTCGGAACCTTCTGGGGCCAACGTCCTGACTTTC. Protein sequence: CASSYSEPSGANVLTF.

There are a few counts of this clonotype. A much more abundant neighbour one base away suggests this may be a read error. The J gene is TRBJ1-1, the V gene TRBV5-1, with D perhaps matching TRBD1 (6 bases). Germline V gene lookup returns CDR1 SGHRS and CDR2 YFSETQ. The CDR3 loop spans 13 amino acids. CDR3 sequence reads: CASFSSGGTGAFF. The CDR3 DNA sequence: TGCGCCAGCTTTTCCTCTGGGGGCACTGGAGCTTTCTTT.

This clonotype was counted only a few times. This rearrangement joins TRBV30 to TRBJ2-2, with D unresolved. The CDR3 consists of 14 residues. Germline assignment: CDR1 GTSNPN and CDR2 SVGIG (reference sequence). Trimming pared 3 bases from V and 6 bases from J, leaving 14 bases between. The CDR3 reads CAWRGGSGAGELFF. CDR3 coding DNA: TGTGCCTGGAGGGGTGGTTCAGGTGCCGGGGAGCTGTTTTTT. The complete variable domain, with remaining parts taken from reference TRBV30 and TRBJ2-2, reads SQTIHQWPATLVQPVGSPLSLECTVEGTSNPNLYWYRQAAGRGLQLLFYSVGIGQISSEVPQNLSASRPQDRQFILSSKKLLLSDSGFYLCAWRGGSGAGELFFGEGSRLTVL.

This clonotype was recorded at least ten times. The chain has TRBV6-2 or TRBV6-3 and TRBJ2-1; D is perhaps TRBD1 (5 bases). V lost 6 bases and J 13 bases, leaving 19 bases between the germline ends. Germline V gives CDR1 MNHEY, CDR2 SVGEGT. This CDR3 region has 13 residues. As DNA, the CDR3 is TGTGCCAGCAGCCCGGCTATGCTAGGGGATCAGTTCTTC. Translated: CASSPAMLGDQFF.

This clonotype was seen ten or more times. The chain recombines TRBV20-1 with TRBJ2-1; 12 positions match TRBD2. Germline V gene sequence: CDR1 DFQATT, CDR2 SNEGSKA (reference sequence). The CDR3 sequence is 15 residues long. The V gene end was trimmed by 3 bases and the J gene end by 5 bases; junction bases not matched to a gene: 5. The CDR3 loop is CSASHGTSGHNEQFF. In DNA form, the CDR3 reads TGCAGTGCTAGCCATGGGACTAGCGGGCACAATGAGCAGTTCTTC.

This clonotype has ten or more counts. V usage is TRBV19 and J usage is TRBJ1-6, with 11 bases matching TRBD1. Germline loops: CDR1 LNHDA, CDR2 SQIVND (reference sequence). This CDR3 has 16 amino acids. V shed 3 bases and J 10 bases; nucleotides not matched to a gene: 8. CDR3 DNA sequence: TGTGCCAGTAGTATTGCCGGGACAGGGGGTACCTCACCCCTCCACTTT. It specifies CASSIAGTGGTSPLHF.

The table lists this clonotype with a few counts. This chain uses TRBV5-1 with TRBJ2-4; D unresolved. The germline V and J ends were trimmed by 0 bases and 5 bases, with 15 bases remaining between them. There are 16 residues in the CDR3. From germline, CDR1 is SGHRS and CDR2 YFSETQ. The CDR3 region is CASSLAPGPTQNIQYF. DNA for the CDR3: TGCGCCAGCAGCTTGGCCCCGGGCCCCACACAAAACATTCAGTACTTC.

The genes are TRBV15 and TRBJ1-6; no reliable D call. The germline V gene encodes CDR1 LNHNV and CDR2 YYDKDF (reference sequence). Deletions cut 0 bases from V and 9 bases from J, with 6 bases between. The CDR3 covers 13 residues. CDR3 bases: TGTGCCACCAGCAGAGATCCACTTTCACCCCTCCACTTT. Residues: CATSRDPLSPLHF. Using reference TRBV15 and TRBJ1-6 for the parts outside the CDR3, the full variable domain is DAMVIQNPRYQVTQFGKPVTLSCSQTLNHNVMYWYQQKSSQAPKLLFHYYDKDFNNEADTPDNFQSRRPNTSFCFLDIRSPGLGDTAMYLCATSRDPLSPLHFGNGTRLTVT.

This clonotype appeared many times. The V gene is TRBV3-1, the J gene TRBJ2-3, with 8 bases fitting TRBD1. Germline V gene data show CDR1 as LGHDT and CDR2 as YNNKEL (reference sequence). The CDR3 sequence is 15 residues long. V gave up 4 bases and J gave up 3 bases; unmatched junction bases: 6. For the CDR3, the DNA is TGTGCCAGCAGCCCTTGGACAGGGTCTACAGATACGCAGTATTTT. This gives the protein CASSPWTGSTDTQYF.

The sample holds many counts of this clonotype. This sequence joins TRBV3-1 and TRBJ1-2; D is uncertain. CDR3 length equals 13 residues. The germline V gene encodes CDR1 LGHDT and CDR2 YNNKEL (reference sequence). V was cut by 5 bases and J by 7 bases, with 14 bases left in between. The CDR3, as DNA: TGTGCCAGCAGCGCGAGGGTGGACTCTGGCTACACCTTC. Translated, it gives CASSARVDSGYTF.

There are many counts of this clonotype. The chain couples TRBV24-1 to TRBJ2-1, with D possibly being TRBD1 or TRBD2 (5 bases each). The CDR3 extends over 13 amino acids. Trimming removed 12 bases at V and 5 bases at J, with 16 bases between. Germline values: CDR1 KGHDR, CDR2 SFDVKD. In nucleotides, the CDR3 is TGTGCCGCCGGGGCAGGCGGAGACAATGAGCAGTTCTTC. It codes for CAAGAGGDNEQFF.

The rearrangement links TRBV7-2 to TRBJ2-7, with 8 positions matching TRBD2. Per germline, CDR1 SGHTA and CDR2 FQGNSA. The CDR3 runs 16 residues. Trimming removed 1 base from V and 6 bases from J; junction bases left unmatched: 11. CDR3 DNA: TGTGCCAGCAGCTTAGGGGGGACGGGAGGGCCGGTCGAGCAGTACTTC. Amino acids: CASSLGGTGGPVEQYF. Using reference TRBV7-2 and TRBJ2-7 for the parts outside the CDR3, the full variable domain is GAGVSQSPSNKVTEKGKDVELRCDPISGHTALYWYRQSLGQGLEFLIYFQGNSAPDKSGLPSDRFSAERTGGSVSTLTIQRTQQEDSAVYLCASSLGGTGGPVEQYFGPGTRLTVT.

In its sample, this clonotype was seen a few times. This sequence joins TRBV6-5 and TRBJ2-7; 8 bases match TRBD2. Germline CDR1 MNHEY, CDR2 SVGAGI. The V and J ends lost 6 bases and 0 bases, in that order; junction bases with no gene match: 13. The CDR3 contains 17 residues. The CDR3 sequence: CASSKLAGPGSSYEQYF. The CDR3 bases are TGTGCCAGCAGCAAGCTAGCGGGCCCCGGGAGCTCCTACGAGCAGTACTTC.

This clonotype was observed a handful of times. This chain uses TRBV18 with TRBJ2-1; possibly TRBD1 for D (6 bases). Germline V gene data show CDR1 as KGHSH and CDR2 as LQKENI. The V gene lost 3 bases and the J gene lost 4 bases, with 10 bases spanning the gap. There are 14 residues in the CDR3. The CDR3 DNA reads as TGTGCCAGCTCACCCCGGACAGATTACAATGAGCAGTTCTTC. Translating it yields CASSPRTDYNEQFF.

This clonotype was counted many times. The chain uses TRBV20-1 and TRBJ2-5; D possibly corresponds to TRBD2 (5 bases). From germline, CDR1 is DFQATT and CDR2 SNEGSKA (reference sequence). V was trimmed by 3 bases and J by 5 bases, leaving 22 bases between them. This CDR3 comprises 16 residues. CDR3 amino acids: CSASRPGQIGMETQYF. CDR3 DNA: TGCAGTGCTAGTCGTCCCGGCCAGATCGGGATGGAGACCCAGTACTTC.